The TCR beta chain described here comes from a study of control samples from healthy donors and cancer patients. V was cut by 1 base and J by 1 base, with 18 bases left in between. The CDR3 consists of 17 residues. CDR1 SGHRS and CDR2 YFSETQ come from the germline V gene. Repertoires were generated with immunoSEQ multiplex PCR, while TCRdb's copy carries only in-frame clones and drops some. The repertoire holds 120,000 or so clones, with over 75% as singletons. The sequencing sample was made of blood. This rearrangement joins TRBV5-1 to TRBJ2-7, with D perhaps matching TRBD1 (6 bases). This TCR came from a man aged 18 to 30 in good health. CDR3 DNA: TGCGCCAGCAGCTTGTTCACCCCGACAGGTACATCCTACGAGCAGTACTTC. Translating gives CASSLFTPTGTSYEQYF.